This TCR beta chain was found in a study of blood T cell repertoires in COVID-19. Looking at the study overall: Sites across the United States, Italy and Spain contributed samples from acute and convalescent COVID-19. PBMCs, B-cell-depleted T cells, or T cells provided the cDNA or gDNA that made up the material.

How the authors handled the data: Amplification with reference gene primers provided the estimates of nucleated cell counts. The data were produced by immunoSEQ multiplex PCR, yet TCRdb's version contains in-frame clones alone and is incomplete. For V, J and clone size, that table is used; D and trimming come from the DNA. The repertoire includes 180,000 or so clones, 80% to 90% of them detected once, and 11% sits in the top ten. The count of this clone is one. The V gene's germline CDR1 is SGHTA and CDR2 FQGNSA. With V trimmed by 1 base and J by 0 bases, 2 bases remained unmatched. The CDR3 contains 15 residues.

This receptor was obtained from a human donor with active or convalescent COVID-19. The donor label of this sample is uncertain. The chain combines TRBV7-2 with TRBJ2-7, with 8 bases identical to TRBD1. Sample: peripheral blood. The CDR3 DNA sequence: TGTGCCAGCAGCTTAGGAGGACAGGGCTCCTACGAGCAGTACTTC. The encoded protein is CASSLGGQGSYEQYF.